The 24 T cell receptor beta chains presented below share a single source sample, sequenced in a study of blood T cell repertoires in COVID-19. Produced via immunoSEQ multiplex PCR; TCRdb's table is partial and in-frame only. The sample carries 100,000 or so clones, approximately 81% recorded once. The sequenced sample was peripheral blood. These receptors came from a man older than 75 with acute or convalescent COVID-19.

The chain couples TRBV9 to TRBJ2-1; 7 bases map to TRBD1. Germline CDR1 is SGDLS and CDR2 is YYNGEE. The J segment lost 0 bases and the V segment lost 4 bases, leaving 10 bases of the junction unmatched. CDR3 length equals 17 residues. This chain's CDR3 is CASSRRQGVNSYNEQFF. CDR3 nucleotides: TGTGCCAGCAGCCGCCGGCAGGGGGTAAACTCCTACAATGAGCAGTTCTTC.

This clone has just a few counts. The V call is TRBV6-6, the J call TRBJ1-5, with no clear D. Trimming pared 2 bases from V and 0 bases from J, leaving 11 bases between. Germline assignment: CDR1 MNHNY and CDR2 SVGAGI (reference sequence). The CDR3 contains 16 residues. The CDR3 coding sequence is TGTGCCAGCAGTTACACTCGTACAGTTAGCAATCAGCCCCAGCATTTT. Translation gives CASSYTRTVSNQPQHF.

This clone was seen just once. The chain employs TRBV29-1 and TRBJ2-5; the match to TRBD2 covers 7 bases. J gave up 2 bases and V 4 bases, and 7 bases lay outside the gene matches. The V gene's germline CDR1 is SQVTM and CDR2 ANQGSEA. This CDR3 has 14 amino acids. CDR3: CSVGWGGSQETQYF. The CDR3 DNA reads as TGCAGCGTTGGCTGGGGGGGGTCACAAGAGACCCAGTACTTC. Supplemented by reference TRBV29-1 and TRBJ2-5, the full variable domain reads SAVISQKPSRDICQRGTSLTIQCQVDSQVTMMFWYRQQPGQSLTLIATANQGSEATYESGFVIDKFPISRPNLTFSTLTVSNMSPEDSSIYLCSVGWGGSQETQYFGPGTRLLVL.

The rearrangement joins TRBV5-4 to TRBJ2-7; 9 bases agree with TRBD2. This CDR3 region has 15 residues. CDR1 and CDR2 (germline): SGHNT, YYREEE (reference sequence). J was trimmed by 4 bases and V by 2 bases; bases with no gene match: 7. CDR3 in DNA: TGTGCCAGCAGCTTTATAGCGGGAGTACGGTACGAGCAGTACTTC. It specifies CASSFIAGVRYEQYF.

V is TRBV5-1 and J is TRBJ1-1; 7 bases fit TRBD1. Per germline, CDR1 SGHRS and CDR2 YFSETQ. This CDR3 contains 14 residues. Trimming took 2 bases from V and 1 from J; bases not matched to a gene: 2. CDR3 coding DNA: TGCGCCAGCAGCTTCGGGACAGCGAACACTGAAGCTTTCTTT. This gives the protein CASSFGTANTEAFF.

This rearrangement joins TRBV29-1 to TRBJ2-3; 10 bases align to TRBD2. The V gene end was trimmed by 6 bases and the J gene end by 4 bases; junction bases not matched to a gene: 7. The CDR3 sequence is 14 residues long. Germline lookup yields CDR1 SQVTM and CDR2 ANQGSEA. CDR3 in amino acids: CSVELAGRADTQYF. In DNA form, the CDR3 reads TGCAGCGTAGAACTAGCGGGAAGGGCAGATACGCAGTATTTT.

This sequence joins TRBV19 and TRBJ1-5; D gene unclear. V was shortened by 5 bases and J by 5 bases, with 13 bases between the two germline ends. Germline values: CDR1 LNHDA, CDR2 SQIVND (reference sequence). The CDR3 has 14 amino acids. The CDR3 reads CASSPRARDQPQHF. In nucleotides, the CDR3 is TGTGCCAGTAGTCCTCGTGCCCGGGATCAGCCCCAGCATTTT.

In its sample, this clone was seen a few times. The chain employs TRBV28 and TRBJ2-7; 9 bases agree with TRBD2. The CDR3 covers 15 residues. The ends lost 4 bases at V and 7 bases at J; junction bases unmatched: 11. From germline, CDR1 is MDHEN and CDR2 SYDVKM. The CDR3 is CASSSAGSGRREQYF. Here the CDR3 DNA reads TGTGCCAGCAGTTCGGCGGGTAGCGGGAGACGTGAGCAGTACTTC.

The V and J genes are TRBV5-6 and TRBJ1-5; D not resolved. Between the trimmed V and J ends, which lost 0 bases and 6 bases, there was a span of 7 bases. CDR1 and CDR2 from the germline V gene are SGHDT and YYEEEE. The CDR3 is 13 amino acids. CDR3 nucleotides: TGTGCCAGCAGCTTGGGAGGGATTCAGCCCCAGCATTTT. Translating gives CASSLGGIQPQHF.

The table lists this clone with a few counts. CDR3 sequence reads: CASSERGGFYEQYF. CDR3 bases: TGTGCCAGCAGTGAACGGGGGGGGTTTTACGAGCAGTACTTC. The chain carries TRBV6-1 and TRBJ2-7; 8 bases map to TRBD2. The trim removed 2 bases at V and 4 bases at J, leaving 4 bases unmatched. CDR1 MNHNS and CDR2 SASEGT come from the germline V gene. The CDR3 is made up of 14 amino acids.

V gene TRBV5-1 combines with J gene TRBJ2-6, with 8 bases lining up with TRBD2. V lost 0 bases to trimming and J lost 4 bases; unmatched junction nucleotides: 3. The CDR3 sequence is 16 residues long. The germline CDR1 and CDR2 sequences are SGHRS and YFSETQ. CDR3 bases: TGCGCCAGCAGCTTGGCGGGGGGGGCCGGGGCCAACGTCCTGACTTTC. It specifies CASSLAGGAGANVLTF.

This chain joins TRBV5-8 and TRBJ1-1; possibly TRBD1 for D (5 bases). The CDR3 loop spans 13 amino acids. V was shortened by 7 bases and J by 2 bases, with 12 bases between the two germline ends. CDR1 and CDR2 from the germline V gene are SGHTS and YDEGEE. The CDR3 nucleotides are TGTGCCAGCGATCGGGGGGGAAACACTGAAGCTTTCTTT. Its translation is CASDRGGNTEAFF.

The V call is TRBV2, the J call TRBJ2-5, with 10 bases matching TRBD2. J was trimmed by 3 bases and V by 2 bases; bases with no gene match: 6. CDR1 is SNHLY, CDR2 FYNNEI, per germline. The CDR3 totals 16 residues. This chain's CDR3 is CASSEWSGRGKETQYF. The DNA for the CDR3 is TGTGCCAGCAGTGAATGGAGCGGGAGGGGCAAAGAGACCCAGTACTTC.

This rearrangement joins TRBV18 to TRBJ1-3; the D gene is possibly TRBD1 (6 bases). This CDR3 is 15 amino acids long. Germline lookup yields CDR1 KGHSH and CDR2 LQKENI. V lost 0 bases and J 3 bases, leaving 9 bases between the germline ends. As DNA, the CDR3 is TGTGCCAGCTCACCACCGGCAGGGGTTGGAAACACCATATATTTT. As protein: CASSPPAGVGNTIYF. Full variable domain (outside the CDR3, taken from reference TRBV18 and TRBJ1-3): NAGVMQNPRHLVRRRGQEARLRCSPMKGHSHVYWYRQLPEEGLKFMVYLQKENIIDESGMPKERFSAEFPKEGPSILRIQQVVRGDSAAYFCASSPPAGVGNTIYFGEGSWLTVV.

The chain joins TRBV11-1 to TRBJ2-7, with D perhaps TRBD2 (6 bases). Germline lookup yields CDR1 SGHAT and CDR2 FQDESV (reference sequence). This CDR3 contains 15 residues. Trimming cost V 0 bases and J 7 bases, with 16 bases left between them. CDR3 sequence (DNA): TGTGCCAGCAGCTTAGCCCCCGACAGCAGCGGGGAGCAGTACTTC. This sequence encodes CASSLAPDSSGEQYF.

The rearrangement joins TRBV6-1 to TRBJ1-5, with D maybe TRBD1 (5 bases). The germline CDR1 and CDR2 sequences are MNHNS and SASEGT. The V end was cut by 3 bases, the J end by 4 bases, with 13 bases between. The CDR3 spans 15 residues. CDR3 amino acids: CASSEGGVLNQPQHF. The CDR3 DNA is TGTGCCAGCAGTGAGGGGGGGGTCTTAAATCAGCCCCAGCATTTT.

This chain uses TRBV7-2 with TRBJ2-2; TRBD1 is a possible D gene (6 bases). This CDR3 spans 14 amino acids. With 3 bases removed from V and 7 bases from J, the gap between germline ends came to 12 bases. Germline V gene lookup returns CDR1 SGHTA and CDR2 FQGNSA. In nucleotides, the CDR3 is TGTGCCAGCAGCTTCATTCAGGGGCACGGGGAGCTGTTTTTT. Its translation is CASSFIQGHGELFF.

CDR3 nucleotides: TGTGCCAGCAGTCGACAGGGGCCGCCGAACACCGGGGAGCTGTTTTTT. This encodes CASSRQGPPNTGELFF. The gene calls are TRBV2 and TRBJ2-2, with 8 positions matching TRBD1. Germline V gives CDR1 SNHLY, CDR2 FYNNEI. Trimming at V came to 5 bases and at J to 0 bases, leaving 5 bases not matched to a gene. This CDR3 region has 16 residues.

J is TRBJ2-5 and V is TRBV7-9, with D unclear. The V gene's germline CDR1 is SEHNR and CDR2 FQNEAQ (reference sequence). Trimming shortened V by 1 base and J by 4 bases, and 10 bases separated the two germline ends. The CDR3 is 14 amino acids. The chain's CDR3 is CASSLGYKPETQYF. Written as DNA, the CDR3 is TGTGCCAGCAGCTTAGGTTACAAACCAGAGACCCAGTACTTC.

The chain carries TRBV7-3 and TRBJ1-1, with D possibly being TRBD1 (6 bases). CDR3 length: 16 residues. Germline values: CDR1 SGHTA, CDR2 FQGTGA. V was shortened by 2 bases and J by 0 bases, with 13 bases between the two germline ends. In DNA form, the CDR3 reads TGTGCCAGCAGCTTACAGGGGCCAGCCATGAACACTGAAGCTTTCTTT. It codes for CASSLQGPAMNTEAFF.

The chain has TRBV11-2 and TRBJ2-3; D uncertain. The germline gives CDR1 SGHAT, CDR2 FQNNGV. The V gene lost 4 bases and the J gene lost 1 base, with 9 bases spanning the gap. The CDR3 is 14 amino acids. DNA for the CDR3: TGTGCCAGCAGCTCCAGGCAGGGCACAGATACGCAGTATTTT. Protein product: CASSSRQGTDTQYF.

Written as DNA, the CDR3 is TGTGCCAGCAGTTTGAGGCCTCCTAACTATGGCTACACCTTC. It is translated as CASSLRPPNYGYTF. The rearrangement joins TRBV28 to TRBJ1-2; the D is unclear. The germline V gene has CDR1 MDHEN and CDR2 SYDVKM. The germline V and J ends were trimmed by 3 bases and 0 bases, with 8 bases remaining between them. The CDR3 contains 14 residues.

This chain joins TRBV28 and TRBJ1-5; D gene unclear. Trimming left V 4 bases short and J 7 bases short, with 11 bases between. The CDR3 loop spans 13 amino acids. Per the germline V gene, CDR1 is MDHEN and CDR2 is SYDVKM. The CDR3 loop reads CASSSIRYQPQHF. DNA for the CDR3: TGTGCCAGCAGTTCGATCAGGTACCAGCCCCAGCATTTT.

V and J are TRBV7-9 and TRBJ2-7; 7 bases map to TRBD1. The germline V gene encodes CDR1 SEHNR and CDR2 FQNEAQ (reference sequence). CDR3 length equals 15 residues. After removal of 2 bases from V and 6 bases from J, the junction contained 10 bases not matched to a gene. This chain's CDR3 is CASSLFGTVPAEQYF. CDR3 DNA sequence: TGTGCCAGCAGCTTATTTGGGACAGTCCCTGCCGAGCAGTACTTC.